A single sample gave rise to the 29 T cell receptor beta chains below, sequenced in a study of T cell responses to AZD1222 COVID-19 vaccine. Measured with immunoSEQ multiplex PCR; TCRdb has only the in-frame clones, and not every one. The sample includes around 80,000 clones, under 95% seen only once; the top ten take 8%. Here the sequenced sample was peripheral blood, taken 28 days after the second AZD1222 dose. Receptors were obtained from an adult who received the AZD1222 COVID-19 vaccine.

V usage is TRBV9 and J usage is TRBJ2-2; 8 nucleotides match TRBD2. The V and J ends lost 3 bases and 3 bases, in that order; junction bases with no gene match: 4. The CDR3 runs to 15 residues. Per germline, CDR1 SGDLS and CDR2 YYNGEE. The CDR3 protein is CASSDREGDTGELFF. In nucleotides, the CDR3 is TGTGCCAGCAGCGACCGGGAGGGGGACACCGGGGAGCTGTTTTTT. The whole variable domain, filled in from reference TRBV9 and TRBJ2-2, reads DSGVTQTPKHLITATGQRVTLRCSPRSGDLSVYWYQQSLDQGLQFLIQYYNGEERAKGNILERFSAQQFPDLHSELNLSSLELGDSALYFCASSDREGDTGELFFGEGSRLTVL.

The chain combines TRBV27 with TRBJ2-3, with 7 positions matching TRBD2. This CDR3 is 18 amino acids long. Unmatched junction bases numbered 14, after V lost 5 bases and J lost 0 bases. CDR1 MNHEY and CDR2 SMNVEV come from the germline V gene (reference sequence). CDR3 DNA sequence: TGTGCCAGCAGTCAAAAAACACTAGCGACCTCTAGCACAGATACGCAGTATTTT. Its translation: CASSQKTLATSSTDTQYF.

CDR3 coding DNA: TGTGCCACCAGCCCCCAACCGGGGTCCTCTGGAAACACCATATATTTT. Its protein product is CATSPQPGSSGNTIYF. The chain combines TRBV15 with TRBJ1-3; D is unclear. Germline V lookup: CDR1 LNHNV, CDR2 YYDKDF (reference sequence). This CDR3 spans 16 amino acids. Trimming shortened V by 5 bases and J by 0 bases, and 14 bases separated the two germline ends.

A few counts support this clone. The V call is TRBV30, the J call TRBJ2-2; no clear D. Germline V lookup: CDR1 GTSNPN, CDR2 SVGIG (reference sequence). V was clipped by 0 bases and J by 3 bases, with 11 bases between them. The CDR3 has 15 residues. The CDR3 spells CAWSVEGIYTGELFF. The CDR3 bases are TGTGCCTGGAGTGTAGAAGGAATTTACACCGGGGAGCTGTTTTTT.

This chain uses TRBV21-1 with TRBJ1-2. TRBV21-1 is an annotated pseudogene. The CDR3 sequence is 15 residues long. DNA of the CDR3: TGTGCCAGCAGCAAGGGGGAGGCGGAGGGCAATGGCTACACCTTC. This codes for CASSKGEAEGNGYTF.

The V call is TRBV4-2, the J call TRBJ2-7; D is uncertain. V was trimmed by 0 bases and J by 4 bases, leaving 7 bases between them. CDR1 and CDR2 (germline): LGHNA, YNFKEQ. The CDR3 totals 13 residues. For the CDR3, the DNA is TGTGCCAGCAGCCAAGATCAGGTTTACGAGCAGTACTTC. It encodes CASSQDQVYEQYF.

The chain is built from TRBV29-1 and TRBJ2-1; 10 bases line up with TRBD1. The V segment lost 7 bases and the J segment 9 bases; nucleotides outside the gene matches: 12. The CDR3 is made up of 14 amino acids. The germline gives CDR1 SQVTM, CDR2 ANQGSEA. CDR3 coding DNA: TGCAGCGCGGGGACAGGGGATATTCTAGGTGAGCAGTTCTTC. It translates to CSAGTGDILGEQFF.

The CDR3 loop reads CASSPTSGRGTDTQYF. The CDR3 nucleotides are TGCGCCAGCAGCCCAACTAGCGGGAGAGGTACAGATACGCAGTATTTT. The chain links TRBV5-1 to TRBJ2-3, with 11 bases matching TRBD2. The CDR3 covers 16 residues. Germline CDR1 SGHRS, CDR2 YFSETQ. J lost 3 bases, V lost 4 bases, and 7 bases had no gene match.

The chain employs TRBV7-9 and TRBJ2-5; possibly TRBD1 for D (6 bases). Trimming stripped 5 bases from V and 5 bases from J, with 12 bases between. The CDR3 consists of 13 residues. Germline V lookup: CDR1 SEHNR, CDR2 FQNEAQ (reference sequence). The CDR3 nucleotides read TGTGCCAGCAGCCGCGGACAGCTGGAGACCCAGTACTTC. It translates to CASSRGQLETQYF.

The chain uses TRBV5-4 and TRBJ1-3; D perhaps matches TRBD1 (6 bases). This CDR3 has 15 residues. The germline V and J ends were trimmed by 4 bases and 2 bases, with 13 bases remaining between them. The germline gives CDR1 SGHNT, CDR2 YYREEE (reference sequence). CDR3 loop: CASSPSTGTGNTIYF. CDR3 DNA sequence: TGTGCCAGCAGCCCTTCCACAGGGACTGGAAACACCATATATTTT.

As concerns this clone: One end of the junction is discordant with germline, which a read error may explain. V and J are TRBV25-1 and TRBJ1-3, with 7 bases lining up with TRBD1. The CDR3 extends over 14 amino acids. From germline, CDR1 is MGHDK and CDR2 SYGVNS. CDR3 sequence (DNA): TGTGCCTGCAGGGGGGCTGTCGGTGGAAACACCATATATTTT. Translation gives CACRGAVGGNTIYF.

The chain links TRBV27 to TRBJ2-7; no clear D gene. Germline CDR1 MNHEY, CDR2 SMNVEV (reference sequence). V lost 3 bases to trimming and J lost 4 bases, with 7 bases between them. This CDR3 has 12 residues. The CDR3 loop is CASSLVRYEQYF. The CDR3 nucleotides are TGTGCCAGCAGTTTGGTACGTTACGAGCAGTACTTC.

Only one count was recorded for this clone. This chain joins TRBV4-2 and TRBJ2-2; D is ambiguous. The germline CDR1 and CDR2 sequences are LGHNA and YNFKEQ. Trimming left V 1 base short and J 0 bases short, with 12 bases between. The CDR3 has 17 amino acids. This CDR3 reads CASSQAGTATNTGELFF. The CDR3, as DNA: TGTGCCAGCAGCCAAGCCGGAACAGCGACGAACACCGGGGAGCTGTTTTTT.

This chain joins TRBV12-5 and TRBJ2-1; 7 positions match TRBD1. The CDR3 totals 13 residues. Germline CDR1 is LGHNT and CDR2 is FRNRAP. J was trimmed by 3 bases and V by 7 bases; bases with no gene match: 3. CDR3 in DNA: TGTGCTAGTGCTCGGGACAGCTACAATGAGCAGTTCTTC. Translation: CASARDSYNEQFF.

The V and J genes are TRBV7-2 and TRBJ2-5, with 8 bases matching TRBD1. CDR1 and CDR2 (germline): SGHTA, FQGNSA. The ends lost 5 bases at V and 4 bases at J; junction bases unmatched: 3. The CDR3 totals 13 residues. The CDR3 DNA reads as TGTGCCAGCAGCCGAGACAGGGGAGAGACCCAGTACTTC. Translating gives CASSRDRGETQYF. Using reference TRBV7-2 and TRBJ2-5 for the parts outside the CDR3, the full variable domain is GAGVSQSPSNKVTEKGKDVELRCDPISGHTALYWYRQSLGQGLEFLIYFQGNSAPDKSGLPSDRFSAERTGGSVSTLTIQRTQQEDSAVYLCASSRDRGETQYFGPGTRLLVL.

The V and J genes are TRBV24-1 and TRBJ1-2; tentative D call: TRBD1 (5 bases). The germline V gene encodes CDR1 KGHDR and CDR2 SFDVKD. The V end lost 5 bases, the J end lost 2 bases, and 11 bases lay between the germline ends. The CDR3 runs 14 residues. The CDR3 loop reads CATSGGTGNYGYTF. In DNA form, the CDR3 reads TGTGCCACCAGTGGTGGGACGGGAAACTATGGCTACACCTTC.

This clone was found a few times. The chain combines TRBV5-1 with TRBJ2-2; a weak D match, TRBD1 (5 bases). This CDR3 is built from 14 residues. Germline-derived CDR1 and CDR2 are SGHRS and YFSETQ. V was shortened by 0 bases and J by 5 bases, with 8 bases between the two germline ends. Here the CDR3 DNA reads TGCGCCAGCAGCTTGGTTAAGGGGACCGGGGAGCTGTTTTTT. This encodes CASSLVKGTGELFF.

V and J are TRBV7-3 and TRBJ2-1, with TRBD2 identical over 7 bases. Trimming removed 2 bases from V and 6 bases from J; junction bases left unmatched: 1. The germline V gene has CDR1 SGHTA and CDR2 FQGTGA. There are 13 residues in the CDR3. The CDR3 region is CASSLSSGNEQFF. CDR3 nucleotides: TGTGCCAGCAGCTTATCTAGCGGCAATGAGCAGTTCTTC.

The chain recombines TRBV5-6 with TRBJ2-5, with a tentative D call TRBD1 (6 bases). The CDR3 sequence is 15 residues long. Germline CDR1 reads SGHDT; CDR2 reads YYEEEE. Between the trimmed V and J ends, which lost 4 bases and 4 bases, there was a span of 17 bases. In nucleotides, the CDR3 is TGTGCCAGCAGCGTATCGGACAGCTCAAGAGAGACCCAGTACTTC. Translated: CASSVSDSSRETQYF.

The CDR3 spells CASSESGRAYEQYF. DNA for the CDR3: TGCGCCAGCAGTGAGTCCGGGAGGGCCTACGAGCAGTACTTC. The chain couples TRBV10-2 to TRBJ2-7; 8 bases are a match to TRBD2. CDR1 and CDR2 from the germline V gene are WSHSY and SAAADI. The CDR3 spans 14 residues. V was clipped by 0 bases and J by 2 bases; unmatched bases: 0.

V gene TRBV10-1 combines with J gene TRBJ1-1; D remains unclear. The germline V gene has CDR1 WNHNN and CDR2 SYGVQD (reference sequence). The CDR3 has 14 amino acids. Trimming stripped 3 bases from V and 5 bases from J, with 13 bases between. The CDR3 coding sequence is TGCGCCAGCAGTGATCCCGGGTCGGGAACTGAAGCTTTCTTT. Its protein product is CASSDPGSGTEAFF.

The chain uses TRBV28 and TRBJ1-6; unclear D gene. Germline values: CDR1 MDHEN, CDR2 SYDVKM. This CDR3 contains 14 residues. Trimming took 6 bases from V and 4 from J, leaving 10 bases between them. CDR3 nucleotide sequence: TGTGCCAGCAGAACTCAGAGTTATAATTCACCCCTCCACTTT. Translation gives CASRTQSYNSPLHF.

The chain recombines TRBV6-5 with TRBJ2-7; D not resolved. The V and J ends lost 0 bases and 2 bases respectively, with 11 bases between them. CDR1 MNHEY and CDR2 SVGAGI come from the germline V gene. There are 15 residues in the CDR3. The CDR3 loop reads CASSYSLDQTYEQYF. The CDR3 DNA follows: TGTGCCAGCAGTTACTCCCTGGACCAAACCTACGAGCAGTACTTC.

The chain couples TRBV7-2 to TRBJ2-7; TRBD2 might be the D (7 bases). The CDR3 runs to 14 residues. Germline CDR1 SGHTA, CDR2 FQGNSA. Trimming stripped 5 bases from V and 7 bases from J, with 18 bases between. CDR3 sequence: CASSPSRGAREQYF. The CDR3 DNA sequence: TGTGCCAGCAGCCCCTCCCGGGGGGCGAGGGAGCAGTACTTC.

The chain couples TRBV4-3 to TRBJ2-1; tentatively, D is TRBD1 (8 bases). CDR1 and CDR2 (germline): LGHNA, YSLEER. Trimming took 2 bases from V and 4 from J, leaving 12 bases between them. The CDR3 spans 15 residues. CDR3 sequence: CASSQTGGGYNEQFF. The CDR3 DNA reads TGCGCCAGCAGCCAAACAGGGGGAGGGTACAATGAGCAGTTCTTC.

This clone was seen a few times. The chain joins TRBV6-5 to TRBJ1-1, with D possibly TRBD1 on 5 matching bases. The germline CDR1 and CDR2 sequences are MNHEY and SVGAGI. The CDR3 has 14 amino acids. Trimming stripped 7 bases from V and 1 base from J, with 13 bases between. The CDR3 nucleotides read TGTGCCAGCAAAACACAGGTAGCGAACACTGAAGCTTTCTTT. Translating gives CASKTQVANTEAFF.

This rearrangement joins TRBV6-5 to TRBJ2-7; 9 nucleotides match TRBD2. V lost 2 bases and J lost 2; bases outside the gene matches: 1. Germline lookup yields CDR1 MNHEY and CDR2 SVGAGI. This CDR3 is 14 amino acids long. The CDR3 is CASSYGGRAYEQYF. The CDR3 coding sequence is TGTGCCAGCAGTTACGGCGGGAGGGCCTACGAGCAGTACTTC.

The V gene is TRBV5-1, the J gene TRBJ2-1; 7 bases map to TRBD1. The CDR3 covers 11 residues. CDR1 and CDR2 from the germline V gene are SGHRS and YFSETQ. Germline trimming cut 7 bases from V and 7 bases from J; bases unmatched to any gene: 2. The chain's CDR3 is CASGGQNEQFF. The DNA of the CDR3 is TGCGCCAGCGGGGGACAGAATGAGCAGTTCTTC.

V is TRBV6-5 and J is TRBJ1-4; possible D gene TRBD1, 5 bases. V lost 6 bases and J lost 8, with 19 bases in between. This CDR3 region has 15 residues. CDR1 MNHEY and CDR2 SVGAGI come from the germline V gene. CDR3 region: CASRTNGALEEKLFF. In nucleotides, the CDR3 is TGTGCCAGCAGAACTAACGGGGCCCTTGAGGAAAAACTGTTTTTT.